One TCR beta chain is described in this entry. The antigen remains undetermined. The data originate from a study of regulatory T cells in long-lasting Graves disease. Overall study results and limits: Whereas 900 to 1,000 public clonotypes were shared by new patients, persistent patients shared more, at 2,500 to 3,500.

Time point reported: newly diagnosed GD, antithyroid drugs for less than 3 months. TCR sequences were obtained from RNA taken from PBMCs. The V gene's germline CDR1 is KGHDR and CDR2 SFDVKD. This CDR3 region has 15 residues. V lost 6 bases to trimming and J lost 3 bases; unmatched junction nucleotides: 4. CDR3-region Arm-PCR and iRepertoire HTBI primers produced the TCR beta libraries. Authors' analysis steps: Taken together, the samples had 50 to 70 TRBV and more than 12 TRBJ segments identified. TCRdb analysed the multiplex PCR reads with MiXCR anew, one entry per CDR3 protein. These V and J calls are TCRdb output, not the study's own analysis. The repertoire includes 440,000 or so distinct CDR3 sequences, around 14% of them detected once, and over 15% sits in the top ten. This sample was also put to use in a study of T cells in Graves' hyperthyroidism and ophthalmopathy. That paper notes: Graves' hyperthyroidism is called stable when ophthalmopathy does not progress within 18 months.

The V gene is TRBV24-1, the J gene TRBJ2-1, with 10 bases matching TRBD2. The clonotype was recovered from a woman aged 25 to 45 with Graves disease. The specimen was peripheral blood mononuclear cells (PBMCs), collected at new diagnosis, from a patient treated with antithyroid drugs. Here the CDR3 reads CATSRLAGDYNEQFF. CDR3 bases: TGTGCCACCAGTAGACTAGCGGGTGACTACAATGAGCAGTTCTTC.